These T cell receptor beta chains were read from a single sample in a study of CD8+ T cells in alopecia areata. Measured with immunoSEQ multiplex PCR; TCRdb has only the in-frame clones, and not every one. The sample yields roughly 60,000 clones, about 44% seen once. The sequencing sample was made of NKG2D-low CD8+ T cells sorted from blood. The receptors come from a human donor with alopecia areata. Each CDR3 is given with its conserved first and last residue. Fields, in order: D gene, clone size, V gene, J gene, CDR3 protein, CDR3 DNA. A D gene is named only where the DNA matches it firmly. Clone size appears in some rows only: once, few, many, or a class for an expanded clone.

d_call: -; clone_size: -; v_call: TRBV7-9; j_call: TRBJ2-7; cdr3_aa: CASSSRYEQYF; cdr3_nt: TGTGCCAGCAGCTCCCGCTACGAGCAGTACTTC
d_call: TRBD1; clone_size: -; v_call: TRBV5-4; j_call: TRBJ2-5; cdr3_aa: CASSFAYRGGGETQYF; cdr3_nt: TGTGCCAGCAGCTTCGCGTACAGGGGTGGCGGGGAGACCCAGTACTTC
d_call: TRBD1; clone_size: -; v_call: TRBV29-1; j_call: TRBJ2-1; cdr3_aa: CSAAPDRGREQFF; cdr3_nt: TGCAGCGCCGCCCCGGACAGGGGCCGAGAGCAGTTCTTC
d_call: TRBD2; clone_size: -; v_call: TRBV5-1; j_call: TRBJ2-1; cdr3_aa: CASSLGRLAGGHEQFF; cdr3_nt: TGCGCCAGCAGCTTGGGTCGGCTAGCGGGAGGCCATGAGCAGTTCTTC
d_call: TRBD2; clone_size: few; v_call: TRBV28; j_call: TRBJ2-3; cdr3_aa: CASSLGGSPDTQYF; cdr3_nt: TGTGCCAGCAGTTTGGGGGGGAGTCCAGATACGCAGTATTTT
d_call: -; clone_size: few; v_call: TRBV5-1; j_call: TRBJ2-3; cdr3_aa: CASSARTPRDTQYF; cdr3_nt: TGCGCCAGCAGCGCAAGGACCCCTCGGGATACGCAGTATTTT
d_call: -; clone_size: few; v_call: TRBV7-2; j_call: TRBJ2-1; cdr3_aa: CASSLFGSYNEQFF; cdr3_nt: TGTGCCAGCAGCTTGTTCGGATCCTACAATGAGCAGTTCTTC
d_call: -; clone_size: -; v_call: TRBV7-9; j_call: TRBJ2-1; cdr3_aa: CASSYGGNEQFF; cdr3_nt: TGTGCCAGCAGTTACGGCGGCAATGAGCAGTTCTTC
d_call: -; clone_size: -; v_call: TRBV5-6; j_call: TRBJ2-4; cdr3_aa: CASSLSNKNIQYF; cdr3_nt: TGTGCCAGCAGCTTGTCTAACAAAAACATTCAGTACTTC
d_call: -; clone_size: -; v_call: TRBV2; j_call: TRBJ2-7; cdr3_aa: CATQGTEYEQYF; cdr3_nt: TGTGCCACGCAGGGGACTGAGTACGAGCAGTACTTC
d_call: -; clone_size: -; v_call: TRBV7-9; j_call: TRBJ2-7; cdr3_aa: CASSPQGDEQYF; cdr3_nt: TGTGCCAGCAGCCCACAAGGGGACGAGCAGTACTTC